The clone carrying this T cell receptor beta chain was seen only a few times. Its antigen is unidentified. The data belong to a study of a mutant IDH1 vaccine in newly diagnosed glioma. Study details: The initiation of vaccination occurred 4-6 weeks after radiotherapy alone, or with temozolomide cycles. V12 corresponded to week 35 and V13 to week 47.

The germline gives CDR1 SGHRS, CDR2 YFSETQ. V lost 8 bases to trimming and J lost 4 bases, with 18 bases between them. The CDR3 has 15 residues. Profiled with immunoSEQ multiplex PCR; TCRdb holds only in-frame clones, not every one. The profile covers roughly 56,000 clones, with more than 75% appearing a single time and 4.9% taken by the ten largest. Time point indicated: week 47, end of study. All doses held 300 ug of mutant IDH1 20-mer peptide, with topical imiquimod. The donor cohort comprised cases of new WHO grade 3 or 4 IDH1-mutant, ATRX-lost astrocytoma. This sequence joins TRBV5-1 and TRBJ2-2; D may be TRBD1 (6 bases). The clonotype comes from a woman between 35 and 50 years old with glioma. Some clones in this sample may be carry-over from other donors' samples. Sequencing used PBMCs, obtained from a glioma patient whose treatment included an IDH1 peptide vaccine. Written as DNA, the CDR3 is TGCGCCAGTCGAACCCTCCTACAGGGCACCGGGGAGCTGTTTTTT. Residues: CASRTLLQGTGELFF.